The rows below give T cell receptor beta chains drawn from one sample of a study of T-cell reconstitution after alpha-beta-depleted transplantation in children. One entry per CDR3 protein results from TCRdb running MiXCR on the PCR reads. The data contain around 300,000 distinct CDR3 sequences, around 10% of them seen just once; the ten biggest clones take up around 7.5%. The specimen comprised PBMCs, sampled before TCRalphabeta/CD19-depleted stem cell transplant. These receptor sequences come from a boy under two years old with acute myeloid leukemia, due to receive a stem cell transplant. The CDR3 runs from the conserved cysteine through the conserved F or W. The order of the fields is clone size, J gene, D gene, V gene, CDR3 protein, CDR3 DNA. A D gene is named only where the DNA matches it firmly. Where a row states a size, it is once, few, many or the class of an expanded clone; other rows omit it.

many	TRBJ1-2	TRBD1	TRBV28	CASSLLGTGPNNYGYTF	TGTGCCAGCAGTTTACTGGGGACAGGTCCAAATAACTATGGCTACACCTTC
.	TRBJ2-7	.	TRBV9	CASSVSPDLYEQYF	TGTGCCAGCAGCGTATCCCCGGACCTCTACGAGCAGTACTTC
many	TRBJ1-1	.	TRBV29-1	CSVYRQNTEAFF	TGCAGCGTCTATCGGCAAAACACTGAAGCTTTCTTT
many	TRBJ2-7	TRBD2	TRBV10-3	CAIRPTSGGKYEQYF	TGTGCCATCAGACCCACTAGCGGAGGAAAATACGAGCAGTACTTC
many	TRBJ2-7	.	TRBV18	CASSPLGGPSYEQYF	TGTGCCAGCTCACCGCTCGGGGGCCCCTCCTACGAGCAGTACTTC
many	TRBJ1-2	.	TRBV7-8	CASSLDKVLGGYTF	TGTGCCAGCAGCTTAGACAAGGTTCTCGGTGGCTACACCTTC
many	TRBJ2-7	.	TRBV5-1	CASSSIGDEQYF	TGCGCCAGCAGCTCAATCGGGGACGAGCAGTACTTC
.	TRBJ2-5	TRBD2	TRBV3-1	CASSQDRTSGRQPQYF	TGTGCCAGCAGCCAAGATAGGACTAGCGGGAGGCAGCCCCAGTACTTC
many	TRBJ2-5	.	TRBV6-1	CASGRTARYQETQYF	TGTGCCAGCGGGCGGACAGCAAGGTACCAAGAGACCCAGTACTTC
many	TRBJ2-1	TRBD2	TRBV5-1	CASSLPGGAGDEQFF	TGCGCCAGCAGCTTGCCCGGGGGGGCCGGCGATGAGCAGTTCTTC
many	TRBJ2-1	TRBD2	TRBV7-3	CASKSSGGVEQFF	TGTGCCAGCAAAAGTAGCGGGGGGGTTGAGCAGTTCTTC
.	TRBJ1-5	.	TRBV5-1	CASSLVGNQPHHF	TGCGCCAGCAGCTTGGTCGGCAATCAGCCCCACCATTTT
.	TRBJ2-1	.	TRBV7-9	CASSLAGDTGPYNEQFF	TGTGCCAGCAGCTTAGCGGGGGACACAGGCCCCTACAATGAGCAGTTCTTC
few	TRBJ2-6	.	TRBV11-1	CASSQPLGQQGFSGANVLTF	TGTGCCAGCAGCCAACCCCTGGGACAACAAGGTTTCTCTGGGGCCAACGTCCTGACTTTC
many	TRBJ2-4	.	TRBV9	CASSPLDRVNIQYF	TGTGCCAGCAGCCCCCTGGACAGAGTAAACATTCAGTACTTC
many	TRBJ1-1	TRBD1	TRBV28	CASSLGEQGEMNTEAFF	TGTGCCAGCAGTTTAGGGGAGCAGGGGGAGATGAACACTGAAGCTTTCTTT
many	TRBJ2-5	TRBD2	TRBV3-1	CASSQHGTSGGKETQYF	TGTGCCAGCAGCCAGCACGGGACTAGCGGGGGAAAAGAGACCCAGTACTTC
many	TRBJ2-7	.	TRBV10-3	CAISGERVYEQYF	TGTGCCATCAGTGGAGAGAGGGTCTACGAGCAGTACTTC
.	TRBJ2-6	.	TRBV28	CASKAGANVLTF	TGTGCCAGCAAAGCCGGGGCCAACGTCCTGACTTTC
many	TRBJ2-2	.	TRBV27	CASSTLTGELFF	TGTGCCAGCTCTACCCTCACCGGGGAGCTGTTTTTT
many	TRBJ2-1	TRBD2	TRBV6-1	CASSERGSSYNEQFF	TGTGCCAGCAGTGAGCGGGGGAGCTCCTACAATGAGCAGTTCTTC
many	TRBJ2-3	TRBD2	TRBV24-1	CATSVRAGARTDTQYF	TGTGCCACCAGTGTCCGAGCGGGAGCACGCACAGATACGCAGTATTTT
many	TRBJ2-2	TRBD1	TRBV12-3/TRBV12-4	CASSFGRGLTGELFF	TGTGCCAGCAGTTTCGGAAGGGGGCTTACCGGGGAGCTGTTTTTT
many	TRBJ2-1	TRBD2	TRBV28	CASSLSGLSYNEQFF	TGTGCCAGCAGCCTTAGCGGGCTCTCCTACAATGAGCAGTTCTTC
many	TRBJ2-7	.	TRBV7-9	CASSLRGDGQYF	TGTGCCAGCAGCTTGCGGGGTGACGGGCAGTACTTC
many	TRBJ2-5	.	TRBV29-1	CSVGGAETQYF	TGCAGCGTAGGAGGGGCGGAGACCCAGTACTTC
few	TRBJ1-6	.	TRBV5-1	CASRPDTYNSPLHF	TGCGCCAGCAGACCTGACACGTATAATTCACCCCTCCACTTT
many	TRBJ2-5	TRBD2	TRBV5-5	CASSLGMGLGLETQYF	TGTGCCAGCAGCTTGGGTATGGGACTAGGGTTAGAGACCCAGTACTTC
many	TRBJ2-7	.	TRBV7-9	CASSLSTRGTPGDEQYF	TGTGCCAGCAGCTTGTCCACTAGGGGGACTCCCGGGGACGAGCAGTACTTC
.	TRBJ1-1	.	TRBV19	CASSIFGGRVGTEAFF	TGTGCCAGTAGTATTTTCGGGGGGCGCGTGGGCACTGAAGCTTTCTTT
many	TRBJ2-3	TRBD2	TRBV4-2	CASSQTSGGPDTQYF	TGTGCCAGCAGCCAAACTAGCGGGGGGCCAGATACGCAGTATTTT
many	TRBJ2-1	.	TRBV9	CASSDGRIQEQFF	TGTGCCAGCAGCGATGGGAGAATTCAAGAGCAGTTCTTC
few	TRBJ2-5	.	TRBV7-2	CASSLEAEETQYF	TGTGCCAGCAGCTTAGAGGCTGAAGAGACCCAGTACTTC
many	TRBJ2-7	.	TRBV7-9	CASSLGGGGNPYEQYF	TGTGCCAGCAGTTTGGGTGGGGGGGGCAATCCCTACGAGCAGTACTTC
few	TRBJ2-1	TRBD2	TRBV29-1	CSVRTSVYNEQFF	TGCAGCGTAAGGACTAGCGTTTACAATGAGCAGTTCTTC
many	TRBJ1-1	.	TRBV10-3	CAISAGQRLNTEAFF	TGTGCCATCAGCGCAGGACAGAGACTGAACACTGAAGCTTTCTTT
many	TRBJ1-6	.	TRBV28	CASSLDEASYNSPLHF	TGTGCCAGCAGTTTAGATGAGGCCTCTTATAATTCACCCCTCCACTTT